The 18 T cell receptor beta chains below all came from one sample that was sequenced in a study of T cell responses to AZD1222 COVID-19 vaccine. The data were produced by immunoSEQ multiplex PCR, yet TCRdb's version contains in-frame clones alone and is incomplete. The table has about 130,000 clones, approximately 91% seen once. This specimen was peripheral blood, taken on day 0 of AZD1222 vaccination. These receptors were collected from an adult in good health.

This chain joins TRBV11-2 and TRBJ1-1; D unresolved. The V gene lost 0 bases and the J gene lost 4 bases, with 12 bases spanning the gap. Germline V gene data show CDR1 as SGHAT and CDR2 as FQNNGV. This CDR3 region has 15 residues. Here the CDR3 DNA reads TGTGCCAGCAGCTTAGATGGGCAGTGGGGCACTGAAGCTTTCTTT. Its translation is CASSLDGQWGTEAFF.

This clone was recorded only once. The chain has TRBV9 and TRBJ1-2; 8 bases fit TRBD1. The V segment lost 0 bases and the J segment 7 bases; nucleotides outside the gene matches: 8. The CDR3 is made up of 15 amino acids. Germline V gene data show CDR1 as SGDLS and CDR2 as YYNGEE. The CDR3 sequence is CASSVGRTGLSGYTF. The CDR3 nucleotides are TGTGCCAGCAGCGTAGGTCGGACAGGGCTGTCTGGCTACACCTTC.

V and J are TRBV4-3 and TRBJ2-1, with D unresolved. V gave up 3 bases and J gave up 4 bases, with 7 bases separating them. The CDR3 consists of 13 residues. Germline assignment: CDR1 LGHNA and CDR2 YSLEER. The CDR3 nucleotides read TGCGCCAGCAGCCATCCAGAGTACAATGAGCAGTTCTTC. This translates into CASSHPEYNEQFF.

This clone was seen a single time. This chain links TRBV7-8 with TRBJ2-7; no definite D call. The CDR3 covers 15 residues. V lost 0 bases to trimming and J lost 2 bases, with 11 bases between them. Germline lookup yields CDR1 SGHVS and CDR2 FQNEAQ. The CDR3 coding sequence is TGTGCCAGCAGCTTAGCGGCAGGAAATCCCTACGAGCAGTACTTC. Translated, it gives CASSLAAGNPYEQYF.

The CDR3 nucleotides are TGTGCCAGCAGTTACTCCCTACAGGGGACTAACTATGGCTACACCTTC. It yields the protein CASSYSLQGTNYGYTF. The chain recombines TRBV6-6 with TRBJ1-2; 7 bases match TRBD1. The CDR3 is 16 residues long. Trimming cost V 0 bases and J 0 bases; bases outside gene matches: 4. The germline gives CDR1 MNHNY, CDR2 SVGAGI (reference sequence).

The chain combines TRBV4-1 with TRBJ2-2; 7 bases line up with TRBD1. Germline-derived CDR1 and CDR2 are MGHRA and YSYEKL. Germline trimming cut 6 bases from V and 1 base from J; bases unmatched to any gene: 8. The CDR3 is 16 residues long. The CDR3 is CASRATGTLNTGELFF. CDR3 coding DNA: TGCGCCAGCAGGGCGACAGGGACCCTGAACACCGGGGAGCTGTTTTTT.

The V call is TRBV5-4, the J call TRBJ1-1; 8 bases fit TRBD1. Per the germline V gene, CDR1 is SGHNT and CDR2 is YYREEE (reference sequence). This CDR3 is 17 amino acids long. Losses at the gene ends were 4 bases for V and 5 bases for J; bases not matched to a gene: 16. Here the CDR3 reads CASSPMGRGTGETEAFF. In DNA, the CDR3 is TGTGCCAGCAGCCCCATGGGGAGGGGGACAGGCGAGACTGAAGCTTTCTTT. Based on the CDR3 plus reference TRBV5-4 and TRBJ1-1, the full variable domain is ETGVTQSPTHLIKTRGQQVTLRCSSQSGHNTVSWYQQALGQGPQFIFQYYREEENGRGNFPPRFSGLQFPNYSSELNVNALELDDSALYLCASSPMGRGTGETEAFFGQGTRLTVV.

The chain joins TRBV20-1 to TRBJ1-1; possible D gene TRBD1, 6 bases. V lost 3 bases and J lost 2, with 19 bases in between. The germline V gene encodes CDR1 DFQATT and CDR2 SNEGSKA (reference sequence). The CDR3 totals 16 residues. The CDR3 bases are TGCAGTGCTAGTAAGATTGCTGGGGACACCAACACTGAAGCTTTCTTT. This translates into CSASKIAGDTNTEAFF.

The J gene is TRBJ1-1, the V gene TRBV7-2; D unclear. This CDR3 region has 15 residues. The germline V and J ends were trimmed by 1 base and 1 base, with 10 bases remaining between them. CDR1 and CDR2 from the germline V gene are SGHTA and FQGNSA. The CDR3 region has the DNA TGTGCCAGCAGCTTAGAGTACGTCGGGAACACTGAAGCTTTCTTT. This encodes CASSLEYVGNTEAFF.

This clone was detected only once. The germline gene is not matched at one end of the junction; a read error may be the cause. The J gene is TRBJ2-1, the V gene TRBV5-4; TRBD2 aligns across 8 bases. Germline assignment: CDR1 SGHNT and CDR2 YYREEE (reference sequence). CDR3 length equals 15 residues. The CDR3 coding sequence is TGTGCCAGCAGCTTGGACGGGGGGGCCTATAATGAGCAGTTCTTC. Translating gives CASSLDGGAYNEQFF.

J is TRBJ2-3 and V is TRBV5-1; a possible D gene is TRBD2 (5 bases). The CDR3 has 14 amino acids. Per the germline V gene, CDR1 is SGHRS and CDR2 is YFSETQ. Trimming left V 0 bases short and J 0 bases short, with 5 bases between. CDR3 sequence: CASSLASSTDTQYF. The CDR3 coding sequence is TGCGCCAGCAGCTTGGCTAGCAGCACAGATACGCAGTATTTT. Looking up the rest from reference TRBV5-1 and TRBJ2-3 gives the full variable domain: KAGVTQTPRYLIKTRGQQVTLSCSPISGHRSVSWYQQTPGQGLQFLFEYFSETQRNKGNFPGRFSGRQFSNSRSEMNVSTLELGDSALYLCASSLASSTDTQYFGPGTRLTVL.

This clone appeared once. V usage is TRBV4-1 and J usage is TRBJ1-2; 10 bases line up with TRBD1. V was clipped by 1 base and J by 7 bases; unmatched bases: 9. CDR3 length equals 16 residues. Germline V gene lookup returns CDR1 MGHRA and CDR2 YSYEKL. CDR3 in DNA: TGCGCCAGCAGCCAAGGTTGGACAGGGGGATCCCGTGGCTACACCTTC. As protein: CASSQGWTGGSRGYTF.

The chain links TRBV9 to TRBJ2-4, with D possibly called TRBD1 or TRBD2 (5 bases each). This CDR3 contains 15 residues. V shed 3 bases and J shed 5 bases, with 15 bases lying between them. Germline assignment: CDR1 SGDLS and CDR2 YYNGEE. CDR3 DNA sequence: TGTGCCAGCAGCGGCGCATCCACGGGGCAAAACATTCAGTACTTC. It is translated as CASSGASTGQNIQYF.

The chain carries TRBV19 and TRBJ1-4; the D gene is possibly TRBD1 (5 bases). V was trimmed by 7 bases and J by 8 bases, leaving 20 bases between them. The CDR3 covers 15 residues. The germline V gene has CDR1 LNHDA and CDR2 SQIVND (reference sequence). The DNA of the CDR3 is TGTGCCAGTAATCCCCTCGGGCAGGGCGGCGAAAAACTGTTTTTT. Translation gives CASNPLGQGGEKLFF.

The chain combines TRBV7-6 with TRBJ2-3, with TRBD2 matching 13 bases. Germline V gene sequence: CDR1 SGHVS, CDR2 FNYEAQ. The CDR3 extends over 15 amino acids. With 5 bases clipped from V and 3 bases from J, the junction kept 2 bases outside the gene matches. CDR3 sequence reads: CASSVGLAGTDTQYF. CDR3 coding DNA: TGTGCCAGCAGCGTGGGACTAGCGGGAACAGATACGCAGTATTTT.

The V call is TRBV6-5, the J call TRBJ1-2; TRBD1 agrees at 7 bases. CDR1 is MNHEY and CDR2 is SVGAGI in the germline V gene. This CDR3 has 14 residues. The J segment lost 3 bases and the V segment lost 5 bases, leaving 6 bases of the junction unmatched. The CDR3 DNA reads as TGTGCCAGCAGTCGGACAGGCTCCCACTATGGCTACACCTTC. Its protein product is CASSRTGSHYGYTF.

The chain couples TRBV10-1 to TRBJ2-7; D is uncertain. Germline V gene sequence: CDR1 WNHNN, CDR2 SYGVQD (reference sequence). V shed 3 bases and J shed 7 bases, with 7 bases lying between them. This CDR3 is 11 amino acids long. CDR3 DNA sequence: TGCGCCAGCAGTGACCAAGTTGAGCAGTACTTC. Translating gives CASSDQVEQYF.

This chain links TRBV10-3 with TRBJ1-5, with a weak D call TRBD1 (5 bases). Germline V gene data show CDR1 as ENHRY and CDR2 as SYGVKD. The CDR3 is made up of 15 amino acids. V was pared by 6 bases and J by 3 bases, with 15 bases between. CDR3 sequence reads: CAISSDLGLNQPQHF. The CDR3 bases are TGTGCCATCAGCTCCGACCTGGGGCTCAATCAGCCCCAGCATTTT.